This T cell receptor beta chain was obtained from a study of cytomegalovirus exposure and HLA in healthy donors. Study-level findings and limits: A later analysis found most CMV-associated TCR beta chains apparently HLA-restricted. Immune exposure was documented only through CMV serostatus. Researchers reported in a later analysis that a missense DCLRE1C variant was tied to TCR beta V- and J-gene trimming. Owing to their indistinguishability, certain V segments, notably TRBV6-2 and TRBV6-3, were excluded.

For this clone: Its antigen is currently unknown.

CDR1 is SNHLY, CDR2 FYNNEI, per germline. Trimming left V 6 bases short and J 1 base short, with 12 bases between. CDR3 length equals 14 residues. Both 60 Vbeta primers and 13 Jbeta primers went into the PCR. Clones were sequenced by immunoSEQ multiplex PCR, and TCRdb holds only the in-frame ones, with some missing. This sample has about 300,000 clones, with 70% to 90% found just once. This TCR was recovered from a man between 40 and 49 years old in good health and CMV-seropositive. The material sequenced was PBMCs. V and J are TRBV2 and TRBJ1-1; the D gene is possibly TRBD1 (5 bases). The CDR3 here is CASRDRQPNTEAFF. DNA for the CDR3: TGTGCCAGCAGGGACCGACAGCCGAACACTGAAGCTTTCTTT.